The 28 T cell receptor beta chains below come from one sample, sequenced in a study of T cells after yellow fever vaccination. TCRdb analysed the 5' RACE reads with MiXCR anew, one entry per CDR3 protein. The repertoire holds roughly 50,000 distinct CDR3 sequences, roughly 7.4% seen once, with 28% in the top ten. The sequencing here drew on CD8+ T cells sorted from PBMCs, taken less than 16 days after the first yellow fever vaccination. The receptor source for this set is a man in his late teens or twenties who received the YFV17D yellow fever vaccine.

This clonotype appeared many times. The chain joins TRBV5-6 to TRBJ2-5, with 7 bases identical to TRBD1. Germline CDR1 SGHDT, CDR2 YYEEEE. This CDR3 region has 14 residues. After removal of 3 bases from V and 4 bases from J, the junction contained 6 bases not matched to a gene. The CDR3 region has the DNA TGTGCCAGCAGCTGGGCGACAGGGCGAGAGACCCAGTACTTC. The encoded protein is CASSWATGRETQYF.

This clonotype has at least ten counts. This rearrangement joins TRBV4-3 to TRBJ2-1; TRBD2 aligns across 12 bases. The germline V gene encodes CDR1 LGHNA and CDR2 YSLEER. Unmatched junction bases numbered 5, after V lost 0 bases and J lost 11 bases. This CDR3 is 15 amino acids long. The CDR3 here is CASSQEMLAGGQQFF. The CDR3 nucleotides read TGCGCCAGCAGCCAAGAGATGCTAGCGGGGGGGCAGCAGTTCTTC.

This clonotype was picked up a small number of times. The J gene is TRBJ1-1, the V gene TRBV7-2; D is uncertain. CDR3 length: 16 amino acids. Trimming pared 1 base from V and 4 bases from J, leaving 16 bases between. Germline CDR1 reads SGHTA; CDR2 reads FQGNSA. CDR3 DNA sequence: TGTGCCAGCAGCTTAGTTTTCGGGGTGAGGAGCACTGAAGCTTTCTTT. This codes for CASSLVFGVRSTEAFF.

At least ten counts were recorded for this clonotype. Here the CDR3 DNA reads TGTGCCAGCAGCGCTCCCGGAACCTACAATGAGCAGTTCTTC. Residues: CASSAPGTYNEQFF. The gene calls are TRBV7-2 and TRBJ2-1; D is uncertain. The CDR3 runs to 14 residues. Trimming removed 5 bases at V and 2 bases at J, with 10 bases between. Germline V gene lookup returns CDR1 SGHTA and CDR2 FQGNSA.

The sample holds many counts of this clonotype. The V and J genes are TRBV7-9 and TRBJ2-1; 13 bases match TRBD2. The CDR3 totals 15 residues. V lost 5 bases and J lost 3; bases outside the gene matches: 1. The V gene's germline CDR1 is SEHNR and CDR2 FQNEAQ (reference sequence). The CDR3 bases are TGTGCCAGCAGCCGACTAGCGGGGGGCTACAATGAGCAGTTCTTC. This gives the protein CASSRLAGGYNEQFF.

The genes are TRBV5-1 and TRBJ1-2; 9 nucleotides agree with TRBD1. CDR3 length: 12 amino acids. Germline-derived CDR1 and CDR2 are SGHRS and YFSETQ. The junction had 3 bases not matched to a gene; V was cut back by 6 bases and J by 6 bases. For the CDR3, the DNA is TGCGCCAGCACCGGACAGGGGAATGGCTACACCTTC. Translated: CASTGQGNGYTF. The full variable domain, completed using reference TRBV5-1 and TRBJ1-2, is KAGVTQTPRYLIKTRGQQVTLSCSPISGHRSVSWYQQTPGQGLQFLFEYFSETQRNKGNFPGRFSGRQFSNSRSEMNVSTLELGDSALYLCASTGQGNGYTFGSGTRLTVV.

In regard to this clonotype: Just one base apart from a much larger clone, this may be a read error. V usage is TRBV5-1 and J usage is TRBJ2-7, with D tentatively TRBD1 (6 bases). The germline gives CDR1 SGHRS, CDR2 YFSETQ. V was clipped by 4 bases and J by 6 bases, with 14 bases between them. The CDR3 has 13 residues. The CDR3 loop is CASSGTGRVEQYF. The CDR3 DNA reads as TGCGCCAGCAGCGGAACAGGGAGAGTCGAGCAGTACTTC.

This clonotype was detected ten times or more. The chain uses TRBV29-1 and TRBJ2-3; 7 bases map to TRBD1. Unmatched junction bases numbered 7, after V lost 8 bases and J lost 2 bases. Germline V gene data show CDR1 as SQVTM and CDR2 as ANQGSEA. This CDR3 has 13 amino acids. Here the CDR3 reads CSSGTDPTDTQYF. The CDR3 bases are TGCAGCAGTGGGACAGACCCCACAGATACGCAGTATTTT.

Ten or more counts support this clonotype. The rearrangement uses TRBV5-8 and TRBJ2-3; D is unresolved. Trimming shortened V by 0 bases and J by 2 bases, and 10 bases separated the two germline ends. The germline V gene encodes CDR1 SGHTS and CDR2 YDEGEE. The CDR3 is made up of 15 amino acids. This CDR3 is CASSLVLSNTDTQYF. CDR3 DNA: TGTGCCAGCAGCTTGGTCTTAAGTAACACAGATACGCAGTATTTT.

For this clonotype: A much larger clonotype is one base distant, so this may be a read error. The chain couples TRBV6-5 to TRBJ2-1, with D unclear. Germline V gene data show CDR1 as MNHEY and CDR2 as SVGAGI. The CDR3 loop spans 13 amino acids. Here the CDR3 reads CASSYLGNNERFF. The CDR3 nucleotides are TGTGCCAGCAGTTACTTGGGCAACAATGAGCGGTTCTTC.

This clonotype was observed many times. The chain recombines TRBV12-3 or TRBV12-4 with TRBJ1-2; 7 bases align to TRBD1. The CDR3 runs 12 residues. The V gene end was trimmed by 6 bases and the J gene end by 6 bases; junction bases not matched to a gene: 4. The CDR3 sequence: CASRGTEDGYTF. As DNA, the CDR3 is TGTGCCAGCAGAGGGACAGAGGATGGCTACACCTTC.

This chain uses TRBV7-9 with TRBJ2-1; maybe TRBD1 (6 bases). V shed 5 bases and J shed 5 bases, with 16 bases lying between them. Germline values: CDR1 SEHNR, CDR2 FQNEAQ (reference sequence). The CDR3 consists of 15 residues. The CDR3 protein is CASSRTDSGNNEQFF. The CDR3 DNA is TGTGCCAGCAGCCGAACGGACAGTGGAAACAATGAGCAGTTCTTC. The full variable domain, rest sourced from reference TRBV7-9 and TRBJ2-1, is DTGVSQNPRHKITKRGQNVTFRCDPISEHNRLYWYRQTLGQGPEFLTYFQNEAQLEKSRLLSDRFSAERPKGSFSTLEIQRTEQGDSAMYLCASSRTDSGNNEQFFGPGTRLTVL.

This chain connects TRBV27 to TRBJ1-1; 9 positions agree with TRBD1. Trimming at V came to 7 bases and at J to 3 bases, leaving 12 bases not matched to a gene. Germline V gene sequence: CDR1 MNHEY, CDR2 SMNVEV (reference sequence). The CDR3 loop spans 16 amino acids. CDR3 nucleotide sequence: TGTGCCAGCACTCCCGGACAGGGGTACAAGGACACTGAAGCTTTCTTT. Translation: CASTPGQGYKDTEAFF.

This clonotype was detected many times. The rearrangement joins TRBV2 to TRBJ1-5; D perhaps matches TRBD1 (5 bases). Trimming stripped 3 bases from V and 2 bases from J, with 5 bases between. Germline-derived CDR1 and CDR2 are SNHLY and FYNNEI. The CDR3 covers 13 residues. The CDR3 nucleotides are TGTGCCAGCAGTGAGGGGCGCAATCAGCCCCAGCATTTT. This translates into CASSEGRNQPQHF.

This clonotype was seen a handful of times. This chain joins TRBV11-2 and TRBJ2-3; D uncertain. V lost 4 bases to trimming and J lost 2 bases, with 4 bases between them. Germline lookup yields CDR1 SGHAT and CDR2 FQNNGV. This CDR3 spans 12 amino acids. CDR3 in amino acids: CASSSLTDTQYF. In nucleotides, the CDR3 is TGTGCCAGCAGCTCCCTCACAGATACGCAGTATTTT.

This clonotype was seen many times. The V and J genes are TRBV11-1 and TRBJ2-7; D unclear. Trimming took 5 bases from V and 6 from J, leaving 11 bases between them. Looked up from germline, CDR1 is SGHAT and CDR2 is FQDESV (reference sequence). This CDR3 region has 12 residues. CDR3 coding DNA: TGTGCCAGCAGCCCCACGTCGGTCGAGCAGTACTTC. It is translated as CASSPTSVEQYF.

This clonotype showed up many times. This sequence joins TRBV7-9 and TRBJ2-5, with D unclear. CDR1 SEHNR and CDR2 FQNEAQ come from the germline V gene (reference sequence). The germline V and J ends were trimmed by 6 bases and 5 bases, with 4 bases remaining between them. The CDR3 runs to 10 residues. As DNA, the CDR3 is TGTGCCAGCAGTTGGGAGACCCAGTACTTC. It is translated as CASSWETQYF.

This clonotype was recorded many times. The chain uses TRBV5-1 and TRBJ2-7; 9 bases fit TRBD2. V lost 0 bases, J lost 3 bases, and 4 bases stayed unmatched. The CDR3 totals 15 residues. Germline V gives CDR1 SGHRS, CDR2 YFSETQ. The CDR3 nucleotides read TGCGCCAGCAGCTTGGAGCTAGCGGGGCTCTACGAGCAGTACGTC. Its translation: CASSLELAGLYEQYV.

This clonotype was detected a few times. An end of the junction differs from the germline gene, which may be a read error. This chain uses TRBV20-1 with TRBJ2-3; D call uncertain. The CDR3 runs to 14 residues. The germline V gene has CDR1 DFQATT and CDR2 SNEGSKA (reference sequence). CDR3 nucleotide sequence: TGCTGTGCACCGGACCCGGCCCGCACAGATACGCAGTATTTT. Protein: CCAPDPARTDTQYF.

This clonotype was detected many times. The chain carries TRBV7-8 and TRBJ1-5, with D unclear. CDR1 SGHVS and CDR2 FQNEAQ come from the germline V gene. Trimming stripped 2 bases from V and 6 bases from J, with 11 bases between. The CDR3 loop spans 14 amino acids. CDR3 protein: CASSLWRGGQPQHF. In DNA form, the CDR3 reads TGTGCCAGCAGCTTATGGCGAGGCGGTCAGCCCCAGCATTTT.

This clonotype showed up just a few times. This chain links TRBV30 with TRBJ2-7, with TRBD1 matching over 10 bases. V dropped 5 bases and J dropped 4; count of bases not matched to a gene: 8. This CDR3 is built from 14 residues. Germline assignment: CDR1 GTSNPN and CDR2 SVGIG (reference sequence). Written as DNA, the CDR3 is TGTGCCTGGGAACCGGGACAGGGGCTTTACGAGCAGTACTTC. This sequence encodes CAWEPGQGLYEQYF.

This clonotype was seen many times. This sequence joins TRBV7-9 and TRBJ2-1, with D perhaps TRBD2 (5 bases). Germline CDR1 reads SEHNR; CDR2 reads FQNEAQ (reference sequence). This CDR3 spans 17 amino acids. V lost 0 bases to trimming and J lost 0 bases, with 12 bases between them. This CDR3 is CASSLAHAGYSYNEQFF. CDR3 in DNA: TGTGCCAGCAGCTTAGCCCATGCGGGTTACTCCTACAATGAGCAGTTCTTC.

This clonotype was counted many times. V usage is TRBV7-9 and J usage is TRBJ2-2; D remains unclear. Germline assignment: CDR1 SEHNR and CDR2 FQNEAQ (reference sequence). V was shortened by 1 base and J by 5 bases, with 14 bases between the two germline ends. This CDR3 comprises 16 residues. This chain's CDR3 is CASSLGYGRETGELFF. In nucleotides, the CDR3 is TGTGCCAGCAGCTTAGGTTACGGCAGAGAAACCGGGGAGCTGTTTTTT.

This clonotype was seen many times. The chain carries TRBV29-1 and TRBJ1-1, with D possibly being TRBD1 (5 bases). Germline values: CDR1 SQVTM, CDR2 ANQGSEA. V lost 2 bases to trimming and J lost 3 bases, with 10 bases between them. The length of the CDR3 is 13 residues. CDR3 nucleotides: TGCAGCGTTGAAAGAGGGGTGGACACTGAAGCTTTCTTT. It is translated as CSVERGVDTEAFF.

This clonotype was counted ten times or more. This chain links TRBV3-1 with TRBJ2-7, with 7 bases fitting TRBD2. Trimming took 1 base from V and 2 from J; bases not matched to a gene: 5. Germline loops: CDR1 LGHDT, CDR2 YNNKEL (reference sequence). The CDR3 contains 15 residues. CDR3 DNA: TGTGCCAGCAGCCAAGCTCTAGCGGTACCCTACGAGCAGTACTTC. It encodes CASSQALAVPYEQYF.

Note on this clonotype: A read error is possible here, since a much larger clone lies one base away. The J gene is TRBJ2-5, the V gene TRBV7-2; D is undetermined. Per germline, CDR1 SGHTA and CDR2 FQGNSA. The CDR3 spans 13 residues. In DNA, the CDR3 is TGTGCCAGCAGCTTACCAGAAAAAGAGAACCAGTACTTC. Its protein is CASSLPEKENQYF.

This clonotype was observed many times. The genes are TRBV5-1 and TRBJ2-5, with 13 bases aligning to TRBD2. CDR1 SGHRS and CDR2 YFSETQ come from the germline V gene. J lost 4 bases, V lost 4 bases, and 13 bases had no gene match. The CDR3 sequence is 18 residues long. CDR3 residues: CASSPTSGGALFVETQYF. The CDR3 coding sequence is TGCGCCAGCAGCCCTACTAGCGGGGGGGCCTTGTTTGTAGAGACCCAGTACTTC.

This clonotype was counted a few times. The chain uses TRBV5-5 and TRBJ1-4, with TRBD1 matching 10 bases. Germline CDR1 SGHKS, CDR2 YYEKEE (reference sequence). The CDR3 spans 16 residues. The ends lost 0 bases at V and 7 bases at J; junction bases unmatched: 6. The CDR3, as DNA: TGTGCCAGCAGCTTGGCCCATCGGACAGGGGGTGAAAAACTGTTTTTT. Amino acid sequence: CASSLAHRTGGEKLFF.